Below, 26 T cell receptor beta chains from the same sample are listed, as sequenced in a study of blood T cell repertoires in COVID-19. Here immunoSEQ multiplex PCR was the method, and the copy in TCRdb shows in-frame clones only, minus some. Of some 250,000 clones listed, about 80% are singletons. Sequencing used peripheral blood. Every receptor here comes from a man over 45 with active or convalescent COVID-19.

The chain joins TRBV19 to TRBJ2-3, with D perhaps matching TRBD1 (5 bases). Per germline, CDR1 LNHDA and CDR2 SQIVND (reference sequence). The CDR3 is 13 amino acids. Trimming stripped 5 bases from V and 0 bases from J, with 6 bases between. CDR3 bases: TGTGCCAGTAGTCAGGGAAGCACAGATACGCAGTATTTT. It encodes CASSQGSTDTQYF.

This chain connects TRBV2 to TRBJ1-2; TRBD1 is a possible D gene (5 bases). V lost 4 bases and J lost 2, with 8 bases in between. Germline V gene sequence: CDR1 SNHLY, CDR2 FYNNEI. The CDR3 is 13 residues long. CDR3 nucleotides: TGTGCCAGCAGTGGGGGGGAGAACTATGGCTACACCTTC. Translating gives CASSGGENYGYTF. Complete variable domain (other parts from reference TRBV2 and TRBJ1-2): EPEVTQTPSHQVTQMGQEVILRCVPISNHLYFYWYRQILGQKVEFLVSFYNNEISEKSEIFDDQFSVERPDGSNFTLKIRSTKLEDSAMYFCASSGGENYGYTFGSGTRLTVV.

The chain is built from TRBV19 and TRBJ2-7; 12 nucleotides align to TRBD1. Germline V gene sequence: CDR1 LNHDA, CDR2 SQIVND (reference sequence). The V gene end was trimmed by 8 bases and the J gene end by 2 bases; junction bases not matched to a gene: 7. The CDR3 spans 15 residues. The CDR3 DNA is TGTGCCAGTGGACCGGGACAGGGGGCGGCCTACGAGCAGTACTTC. It encodes CASGPGQGAAYEQYF.

The chain uses TRBV18 and TRBJ1-2; a weak D match, TRBD1 (5 bases). V was cut by 0 bases and J by 12 bases, with 11 bases left in between. CDR1 is KGHSH and CDR2 is LQKENI in the germline V gene. The CDR3 runs to 12 residues. The CDR3: CASSPPGPGDTF. The DNA for the CDR3 is TGTGCCAGCTCACCACCGGGGCCTGGTGACACCTTC.

This sequence joins TRBV24-1 and TRBJ2-3; D is perhaps TRBD1 (6 bases). Trimming took off 4 bases at V and 2 bases at J, with 12 bases between the two ends. The CDR3 is 15 amino acids. Germline CDR1 and CDR2: KGHDR and SFDVKD. CDR3 protein: CATSDPRTVTDTQYF. CDR3 nucleotides: TGTGCCACCAGTGACCCACGGACAGTCACAGATACGCAGTATTTT.

The gene calls are TRBV6-9 and TRBJ2-5, with 8 bases that match TRBD1. The CDR3 runs to 16 residues. The V gene end was trimmed by 2 bases and the J gene end by 4 bases; junction bases not matched to a gene: 9. Germline assignment: CDR1 MNHGY and CDR2 SVAAGI. The CDR3 DNA sequence: TGTGCCAGCAGTTATACCGGACAGGGCGTCCGAGAGACCCAGTACTTC. Its protein product is CASSYTGQGVRETQYF.

The chain links TRBV7-7 to TRBJ1-5, with D uncertain. This CDR3 is built from 18 residues. The germline CDR1 and CDR2 sequences are SSHAT and FNYEAQ (reference sequence). V shed 2 bases and J shed 3 bases, with 20 bases lying between them. CDR3 protein: CASSLIEAKGGPNQPQHF. CDR3 nucleotide sequence: TGTGCCAGCAGCTTAATCGAGGCCAAAGGAGGACCCAATCAGCCCCAGCATTTT.

The chain recombines TRBV4-3 with TRBJ2-7; the match to TRBD1 covers 9 bases. Losses at the gene ends were 0 bases for V and 5 bases for J; bases not matched to a gene: 8. Germline V gene lookup returns CDR1 LGHNA and CDR2 YSLEER. The CDR3 contains 16 residues. The CDR3 is CASSQDLGQGRNEQYF. The CDR3 DNA sequence: TGCGCCAGCAGCCAAGATCTCGGACAGGGGAGGAACGAGCAGTACTTC.

The chain uses TRBV5-1 and TRBJ2-3; D may be TRBD1 (5 bases). Trimming took off 5 bases at V and 1 base at J, with 11 bases between the two ends. The CDR3 totals 14 residues. The germline V gene has CDR1 SGHRS and CDR2 YFSETQ. The CDR3 sequence is CASSFQGGTDTQYF. In DNA, the CDR3 is TGCGCCAGCAGTTTCCAGGGCGGCACAGATACGCAGTATTTT.

The chain recombines TRBV6-5 with TRBJ2-7; D gene unclear. CDR1 MNHEY and CDR2 SVGAGI come from the germline V gene. Trimming shortened V by 8 bases and J by 0 bases, and 14 bases separated the two germline ends. This CDR3 has 14 residues. For the CDR3, the DNA is TGTGCCAGCCCTAGTGGTGAGGTCTCCTACGAGCAGTACTTC. It codes for CASPSGEVSYEQYF.

The chain has TRBV2 and TRBJ2-7; no definite D call. The CDR3 runs 11 residues. Germline V gives CDR1 SNHLY, CDR2 FYNNEI. V was clipped by 6 bases and J by 3 bases, with 6 bases between them. The CDR3, as DNA: TGTGCCAGCAGAATCATCTACGAGCAGTACTTC. Protein sequence: CASRIIYEQYF.

Here the CDR3 DNA reads TGTGCCAGCAGTTGGCAGTCTTATGGCTACACCTTC. Its translation: CASSWQSYGYTF. The chain recombines TRBV12-3 or TRBV12-4 with TRBJ1-2; D uncertain. This CDR3 has 12 amino acids. Trimming pared 4 bases from V and 5 bases from J, leaving 8 bases between.

The chain combines TRBV9 with TRBJ2-1, with 7 bases lining up with TRBD2. V lost 6 bases to trimming and J lost 7 bases; unmatched junction nucleotides: 13. The germline V gene encodes CDR1 SGDLS and CDR2 YYNGEE. The CDR3 sequence is 15 residues long. The CDR3 loop is CASTPGTKKSNEQFF. Here the CDR3 DNA reads TGTGCCAGCACACCCGGGACTAAGAAATCTAATGAGCAGTTCTTC.

V usage is TRBV5-4 and J usage is TRBJ2-3; 9 nucleotides line up with TRBD2. The ends lost 0 bases at V and 0 bases at J; junction bases unmatched: 2. The germline gives CDR1 SGHNT, CDR2 YYREEE (reference sequence). This CDR3 contains 16 residues. The CDR3 DNA reads as TGTGCCAGCAGCTTGGGACTAGCGGTGAGCACAGATACGCAGTATTTT. Amino acids: CASSLGLAVSTDTQYF.

CDR3 DNA sequence: TGTGCCAGCAGTTCTCAGGGGGAGGAGAAACTGTTTTTT. Protein: CASSSQGEEKLFF. V is TRBV6-5 and J is TRBJ1-4; 7 positions agree with TRBD1. V lost 4 bases to trimming and J lost 11 bases; unmatched junction nucleotides: 7. This CDR3 has 13 residues. Germline assignment: CDR1 MNHEY and CDR2 SVGAGI.

In its sample, this clone was seen once. The J gene is TRBJ2-1, the V gene TRBV9; D unresolved. Germline values: CDR1 SGDLS, CDR2 YYNGEE. V lost 0 bases to trimming and J lost 8 bases, with 12 bases between them. The CDR3 runs 14 residues. The CDR3 sequence is CASSVGQVVDEQFF. CDR3 in DNA: TGTGCCAGCAGCGTAGGGCAGGTGGTGGATGAGCAGTTCTTC.

Note on this clone: Different DNA sequences within this sample yield the same CDR3. The genes are TRBV6-4 and TRBJ2-3, with 11 positions matching TRBD2. Trimming took 6 bases from V and 3 from J; bases not matched to a gene: 8. Germline V gene data show CDR1 as MRHNA and CDR2 as SNTAGT. CDR3 size: 16 residues. CDR3 residues: CASSPLAGGPTDTQYF. CDR3 in DNA: TGTGCCAGCAGCCCGTTAGCGGGGGGGCCGACAGATACGCAGTATTTT.

The chain couples TRBV4-2 to TRBJ2-2; 8 nucleotides agree with TRBD1. Germline CDR1 is LGHNA and CDR2 is YNFKEQ. Losses at the gene ends were 2 bases for V and 5 bases for J; bases not matched to a gene: 10. The CDR3 runs to 17 residues. The CDR3, as DNA: TGTGCCAGCAGCCAATACGGGCCGCGACAGGGGACCGGGGAGCTGTTTTTT. Protein sequence: CASSQYGPRQGTGELFF.

The CDR3 sequence: CASSLGRGRGNYGYTF. The DNA of the CDR3 is TGTGCCAGCAGCTTAGGCAGGGGTCGAGGGAACTATGGCTACACCTTC. This sequence joins TRBV7-2 and TRBJ1-2; D is possibly TRBD1 (6 bases). The germline V gene encodes CDR1 SGHTA and CDR2 FQGNSA. This CDR3 has 16 amino acids. Deletions cut 1 base from V and 2 bases from J, with 14 bases between.

The V and J genes are TRBV6-5 and TRBJ2-7; 7 bases are a match to TRBD1. V was pared by 10 bases and J by 7 bases, with 13 bases of the junction left unmatched. The germline V gene has CDR1 MNHEY and CDR2 SVGAGI. The CDR3 spans 13 residues. CDR3 amino acids: CATFPRQGGEQYF. CDR3 bases: TGTGCCACTTTTCCAAGACAGGGCGGGGAGCAGTACTTC.

The V and J genes are TRBV13 and TRBJ1-2; D uncertain. Per germline, CDR1 PRHDT and CDR2 FYEKMQ (reference sequence). The V end lost 4 bases, the J end lost 0 bases, and 18 bases lay between the germline ends. The CDR3 extends over 17 amino acids. CDR3 bases: TGTGCCAGCAGCTGGCGGGAACCCTCGTTAGCTAACTATGGCTACACCTTC. The encoded protein is CASSWREPSLANYGYTF.

This clone was counted between two and nine times. Sequence at one end of the junction differs from germline and may be a read error. This chain connects TRBV2 to TRBJ1-2; unclear D gene. The CDR3 consists of 12 residues. The germline V gene has CDR1 SNHLY and CDR2 FYNNEI. CDR3 sequence reads: CASSETGYGSGF. The CDR3 DNA reads as TGTGCCAGCAGTGAAACCGGGTACGGATCGGGCTTC.

The rearrangement links TRBV4-3 to TRBJ1-4; no reliable D call. Between the trimmed V and J ends, which lost 2 bases and 2 bases, there was a span of 12 bases. The germline V gene has CDR1 LGHNA and CDR2 YSLEER. The length of the CDR3 is 16 residues. CDR3 loop: CASSQFHLATNEKLFF. The DNA of the CDR3 is TGCGCCAGCAGCCAATTCCATCTAGCCACTAATGAAAAACTGTTTTTT.

The chain combines TRBV7-2 with TRBJ2-1; maybe TRBD1 (5 bases). Germline V gives CDR1 SGHTA, CDR2 FQGNSA. The CDR3 is 15 residues long. The germline V and J ends were trimmed by 5 bases and 2 bases, with 13 bases remaining between them. The CDR3 region is CASSQGWSPYNEQFF. In DNA form, the CDR3 reads TGTGCCAGCAGCCAGGGATGGAGCCCCTACAATGAGCAGTTCTTC. Supplemented by reference TRBV7-2 and TRBJ2-1, the full variable domain reads GAGVSQSPSNKVTEKGKDVELRCDPISGHTALYWYRQSLGQGLEFLIYFQGNSAPDKSGLPSDRFSAERTGGSVSTLTIQRTQQEDSAVYLCASSQGWSPYNEQFFGPGTRLTVL.

The rearrangement links TRBV5-1 to TRBJ1-3; 8 bases line up with TRBD1. V was clipped by 3 bases and J by 0 bases; unmatched bases: 8. The germline CDR1 and CDR2 sequences are SGHRS and YFSETQ. The CDR3 is 17 residues long. The DNA of the CDR3 is TGCGCCAGCAGCTATGGGACAGGCACACTCTCTGGAAACACCATATATTTT. This codes for CASSYGTGTLSGNTIYF.

The rearrangement links TRBV7-2 to TRBJ2-3; D unclear. The CDR3 is 13 residues long. Trimming removed 5 bases from V and 1 base from J, with 7 bases in between. The germline V gene encodes CDR1 SGHTA and CDR2 FQGNSA. Written as DNA, the CDR3 is TGTGCCAGCAGCCTGGGCGGCACAGATACGCAGTATTTT. It translates to CASSLGGTDTQYF.